The 8 T cell receptor beta chains below were found in one sample sequenced in a study of blood T cell repertoires in COVID-19. The table came from immunoSEQ multiplex PCR; TCRdb's copy has only in-frame clones and leaves some out. The sample yields over 400,000 clones, less than 90% seen once. What was sequenced was PBMCs or T cells enriched from blood (not recorded which). The source is a woman aged 55-69 years who had recovered from COVID-19.

This rearrangement joins TRBV7-9 to TRBJ1-3; D call uncertain. CDR1 SEHNR and CDR2 FQNEAQ come from the germline V gene (reference sequence). This CDR3 has 15 residues. The V gene lost 5 bases and the J gene lost 2 bases, with 13 bases spanning the gap. The CDR3 DNA sequence: TGTGCCAGCAGCCTGGGAGTTGTGGCTGGAAACACCATATATTTT. The encoded protein is CASSLGVVAGNTIYF.

The chain employs TRBV18 and TRBJ2-5; D may be TRBD1 (5 bases). V lost 1 base, J lost 1 base, and 16 bases lay in between. In germline, CDR1 is KGHSH, CDR2 LQKENI. The CDR3 is 17 residues long. The CDR3 reads CASSPRLLQVTQETQYF. The CDR3 region has the DNA TGTGCCAGCTCACCACGCCTGTTACAGGTTACCCAAGAGACCCAGTACTTC.

The chain employs TRBV6-5 and TRBJ1-2, with a possible D match to TRBD1 (6 bases). CDR1 is MNHEY, CDR2 SVGAGI, per germline. The length of the CDR3 is 12 residues. Trimming removed 7 bases at V and 6 bases at J, with 12 bases between. Here the CDR3 DNA reads TGTGCCAGCATAAGGGACAACGATGGCTACACCTTC. Translated: CASIRDNDGYTF.

This chain links TRBV16 with TRBJ1-3; D not resolved. Trimming shortened V by 0 bases and J by 0 bases, and 9 bases separated the two germline ends. CDR1 is KGHSY and CDR2 is FQNENV in the germline V gene. The CDR3 runs to 16 residues. CDR3 DNA sequence: TGTGCCAGCAGCCAATCAACCAAGAGCTCTGGAAACACCATATATTTT. Its protein is CASSQSTKSSGNTIYF. Complete variable domain (other parts from reference TRBV16 and TRBJ1-3): GEEVAQTPKHLVRGEGQKAKLYCAPIKGHSYVFWYQQVLKNEFKFLISFQNENVFDETGMPKERFSAKCLPNSPCSLEIQATKLEDSAVYFCASSQSTKSSGNTIYFGEGSWLTVV.

The V call is TRBV7-9, the J call TRBJ2-3; 14 bases line up with TRBD2. Per germline, CDR1 SEHNR and CDR2 FQNEAQ (reference sequence). The CDR3 sequence is 18 residues long. V shed 3 bases and J 3 bases; nucleotides not matched to a gene: 8. The CDR3 loop is CASSLRLAGGPTTDTQYF. CDR3 bases: TGTGCCAGCAGCTTGAGACTAGCGGGGGGGCCTACGACAGATACGCAGTATTTT. Full variable domain (outside the CDR3, taken from reference TRBV7-9 and TRBJ2-3): DTGVSQNPRHKITKRGQNVTFRCDPISEHNRLYWYRQTLGQGPEFLTYFQNEAQLEKSRLLSDRFSAERPKGSFSTLEIQRTEQGDSAMYLCASSLRLAGGPTTDTQYFGPGTRLTVL.

For the CDR3, the DNA is TGTGCCAGCAGTGCCCCGGGGGTCAACACTGAAGCTTTCTTT. It yields the protein CASSAPGVNTEAFF. The chain combines TRBV2 with TRBJ1-1, with D maybe TRBD1 (5 bases). The germline V gene encodes CDR1 SNHLY and CDR2 FYNNEI. The CDR3 contains 14 residues. The V end lost 4 bases, the J end lost 2 bases, and 11 bases lay between the germline ends.

This clone was seen just once. This sequence joins TRBV19 and TRBJ1-4, with TRBD1 matching 9 bases. The length of the CDR3 is 14 residues. With V trimmed by 5 bases and J by 5 bases, 3 bases remained unmatched. Germline loops: CDR1 LNHDA, CDR2 SQIVND (reference sequence). The CDR3 reads CASSVGTGNEKLFF. CDR3 sequence (DNA): TGTGCCAGTAGTGTCGGGACAGGGAATGAAAAACTGTTTTTT.

The rearrangement joins TRBV19 to TRBJ1-5; D is unresolved. Germline V gene sequence: CDR1 LNHDA, CDR2 SQIVND (reference sequence). V was trimmed by 4 bases and J by 4 bases, leaving 8 bases between them. The CDR3 is 13 residues long. CDR3 nucleotide sequence: TGTGCCAGTAGTACGGCGGAAAATCAGCCCCAGCATTTT. It yields the protein CASSTAENQPQHF.